Given below is one T cell receptor (beta chain) in context. Antigen specificity is unknown. This table comes from immunoSEQ multiplex PCR, and its TCRdb copy is limited to in-frame clones, with some not included. The sample holds 500,000 or so clones; 89% are singletons and the top ten take around 2.6%. Treatment given: about 20 received Ad26.COV2.S at low or high dose, single or two shots; 5 received placebo; per-sample allocation not given. After the first vaccine or placebo injection, samples were drawn on day 63. This entry comes from a study of Ad26.COV2.S vaccination and SARS-CoV-2 variants. Study results and caveats: Recipients of either vaccine or placebo displayed similar breadth of non-spike TCRs.

Between the trimmed V and J ends, which lost 6 bases and 2 bases, there was a span of 10 bases. The V gene's germline CDR1 is MNHEY and CDR2 SVGEGT. The CDR3 has 14 amino acids. Sequenced here: peripheral blood, sampled in a trial of Ad26.COV2.S vaccine versus placebo. This chain joins TRBV6-2 or TRBV6-3 and TRBJ2-2; no clear D. The sequence came from a person aged 18-65 years who received the Ad26.COV2.S COVID-19 vaccine or a placebo. The CDR3 region has the DNA TGTGCCAGCAGCCTCCTAATTAACACCGGGGAGCTGTTTTTT. Translated, it gives CASSLLINTGELFF.